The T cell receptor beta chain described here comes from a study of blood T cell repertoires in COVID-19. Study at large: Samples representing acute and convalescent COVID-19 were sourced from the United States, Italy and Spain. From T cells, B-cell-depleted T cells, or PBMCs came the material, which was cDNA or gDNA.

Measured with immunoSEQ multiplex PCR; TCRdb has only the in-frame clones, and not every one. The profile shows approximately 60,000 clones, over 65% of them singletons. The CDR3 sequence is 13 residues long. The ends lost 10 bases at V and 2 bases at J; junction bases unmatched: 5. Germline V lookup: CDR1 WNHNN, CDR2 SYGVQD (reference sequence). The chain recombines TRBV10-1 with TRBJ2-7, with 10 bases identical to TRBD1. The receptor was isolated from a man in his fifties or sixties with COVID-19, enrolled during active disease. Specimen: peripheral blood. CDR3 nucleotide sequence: TGCGCCATTACTGGACAGGGGGCCTACGAGCAGTACTTC. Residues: CAITGQGAYEQYF.